The 5 T cell receptor beta chains below all came from one sample that was sequenced in a study of T cell repertoires in cytomegalovirus infection. MiXCR, applied by TCRdb to the reads, yields one record per CDR3 protein. The table lists roughly 500,000 distinct CDR3 sequences, 25% to 35% of them singletons. Their antigens are not known. The sample here was cultured PBMCs, taken from culture after CMV antigen stimulation. These TCRs come from a human donor in good health (CMV status not recorded). Some clones in this sample may be carry-over from other donors' samples.

Here the CDR3 DNA reads TGTGCCAGCAGCTCTAGCGGGCACAATGAGCAGTTCTTC. Translated, it gives CASSSSGHNEQFF. This chain links TRBV7-2 with TRBJ2-1; 8 positions agree with TRBD2. Trimming at V came to 4 bases and at J to 5 bases, leaving 1 base not matched to a gene. There are 13 residues in the CDR3. Germline values: CDR1 SGHTA, CDR2 FQGNSA.

This clonotype was found a few times. V usage is TRBV10-3 and J usage is TRBJ2-7; perhaps TRBD2 as D (5 bases). Looked up from germline, CDR1 is ENHRY and CDR2 is SYGVKD. V gave up 2 bases and J gave up 4 bases, with 15 bases separating them. The CDR3 totals 15 residues. The CDR3 here is CAISEKEEVGYEQYF. The CDR3 DNA sequence: TGTGCCATCAGTGAGAAAGAGGAGGTCGGTTACGAGCAGTACTTC.

This clonotype was seen only a few times. The gene calls are TRBV10-3 and TRBJ1-1, with D possibly matching TRBD1 (5 bases). This CDR3 spans 16 amino acids. V shed 1 base and J shed 0 bases, with 12 bases lying between them. Germline CDR1 and CDR2: ENHRY and SYGVKD. The CDR3 spells CAISEYGGRVNTEAFF. As DNA, the CDR3 is TGTGCCATCAGTGAGTATGGAGGCAGGGTGAACACTGAAGCTTTCTTT.

The chain links TRBV28 to TRBJ2-1; 15 bases agree with TRBD2. Germline assignment: CDR1 MDHEN and CDR2 SYDVKM. V shed 7 bases and J 9 bases; nucleotides not matched to a gene: 10. The CDR3 has 16 residues. The DNA for the CDR3 is TGTGCCAGCACCAACCCCGGGACTAGCGGGAGGAGTGAGCAGTTCTTC. It codes for CASTNPGTSGRSEQFF.

V and J are TRBV7-8 and TRBJ2-3; maybe TRBD2 (5 bases). The germline gives CDR1 SGHVS, CDR2 FQNEAQ. The CDR3 runs to 16 residues. The germline V and J ends were trimmed by 0 bases and 5 bases, with 15 bases remaining between them. DNA of the CDR3: TGTGCCAGCAGCTTAGCAAGGACCTTCGGAGGAGATACGCAGTATTTT. It codes for CASSLARTFGGDTQYF.